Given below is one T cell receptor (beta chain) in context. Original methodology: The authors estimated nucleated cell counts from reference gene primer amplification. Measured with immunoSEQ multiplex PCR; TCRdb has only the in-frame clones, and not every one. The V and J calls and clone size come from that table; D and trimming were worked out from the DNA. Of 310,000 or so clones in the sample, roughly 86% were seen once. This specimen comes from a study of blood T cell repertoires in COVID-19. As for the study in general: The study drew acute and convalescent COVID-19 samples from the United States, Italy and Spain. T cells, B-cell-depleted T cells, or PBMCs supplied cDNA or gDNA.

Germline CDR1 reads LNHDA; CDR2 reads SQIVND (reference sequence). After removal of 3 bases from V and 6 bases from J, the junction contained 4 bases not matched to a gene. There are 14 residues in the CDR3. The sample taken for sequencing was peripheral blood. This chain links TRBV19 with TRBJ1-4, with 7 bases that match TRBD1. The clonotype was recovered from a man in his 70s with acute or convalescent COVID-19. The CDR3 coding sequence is TGTGCCAGTAGTATCGGGACAGCGGATGAAAAACTGTTTTTT. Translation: CASSIGTADEKLFF. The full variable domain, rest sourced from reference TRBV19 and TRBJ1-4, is DGGITQSPKYLFRKEGQNVTLSCEQNLNHDAMYWYRQDPGQGLRLIYYSQIVNDFQKGDIAEGYSVSREKKESFPLTVTSAQKNPTAFYLCASSIGTADEKLFFGSGTQLSVL.